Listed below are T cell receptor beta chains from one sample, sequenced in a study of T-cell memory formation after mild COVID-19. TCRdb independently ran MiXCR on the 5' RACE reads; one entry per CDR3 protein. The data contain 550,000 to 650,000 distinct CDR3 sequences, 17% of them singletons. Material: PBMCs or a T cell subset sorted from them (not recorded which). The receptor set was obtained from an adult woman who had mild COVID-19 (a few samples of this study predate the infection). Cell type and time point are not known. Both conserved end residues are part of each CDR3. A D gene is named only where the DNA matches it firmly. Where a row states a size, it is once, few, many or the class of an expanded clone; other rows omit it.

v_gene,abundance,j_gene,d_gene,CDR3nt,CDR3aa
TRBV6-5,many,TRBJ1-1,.,TGTGCCAGCAGAACAGGGCCGAACACTGAAGCTTTCTTT,CASRTGPNTEAFF
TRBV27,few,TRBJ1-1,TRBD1,TGTGCCAGCAGTTCCCAGACAGGGGGAACTGAAGCTTTCTTT,CASSSQTGGTEAFF
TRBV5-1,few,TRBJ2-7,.,TGCGCCAGCAGCCCCCGGGACACCAACTACGAGCAGTACTTC,CASSPRDTNYEQYF
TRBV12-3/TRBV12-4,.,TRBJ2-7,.,TGTGCCAGCAGAAAGACCGAGGACGGGGGCGAGCAGTACTTC,CASRKTEDGGEQYF
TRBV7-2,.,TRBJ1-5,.,TGTGCCAGCAGCGGACCGCAATATAGCAATCAGCCCCAGCATTTT,CASSGPQYSNQPQHF
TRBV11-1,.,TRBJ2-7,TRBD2,TGTGCCAGCAGCTCTCGCGGGGGGGCATTTTACCCCGAGCAGTACTTC,CASSSRGGAFYPEQYF
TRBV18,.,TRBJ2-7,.,TGTGCCAGCTCACCACCCTCGACAGCGTCCTACGAGCAGTACTTC,CASSPPSTASYEQYF
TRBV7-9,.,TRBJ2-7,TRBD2,TGTGCCAGCAGCTTAATAGCGGGAGATCTCTACGAGCAGTACTTC,CASSLIAGDLYEQYF
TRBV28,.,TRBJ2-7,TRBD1,TGTGCCTGCATGGGTGGGACAGGGGGCGAGCAGTACTTC,CACMGGTGGEQYF
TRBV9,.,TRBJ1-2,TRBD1,TGTGCCAGCAGCGCCGACAGGGCCTATGGCTACACCTTC,CASSADRAYGYTF
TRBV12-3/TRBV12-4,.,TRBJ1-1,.,TGTGCCAGCAGACGTATAGAAAATGAAGCTTTCTTT,CASRRIENEAFF
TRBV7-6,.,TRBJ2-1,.,TGTGCCAGCAGCTCTAAGGACCCACCTTTCTCCTACAATGAGCAGTTCTTC,CASSSKDPPFSYNEQFF
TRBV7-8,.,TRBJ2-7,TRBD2,TGTGCCAGCAGCTCCTTAGCGGGGGGGTCCCACGAGCAGTACTTC,CASSSLAGGSHEQYF
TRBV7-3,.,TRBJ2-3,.,TGTGCCAGCAGCCCCGGGGCGGGGTCAGATACGCAGTATTTT,CASSPGAGSDTQYF
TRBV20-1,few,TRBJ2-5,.,TGCAGTGCTAGAGAACCGCCTGGCGCAGAGACCCAGTACTTC,CSAREPPGAETQYF
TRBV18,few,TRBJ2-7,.,TGTGCCAGCTCACCTCTAGACAGAAGCCCCTACGAGCAGTACTTC,CASSPLDRSPYEQYF
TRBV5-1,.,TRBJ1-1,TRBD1,TGCGCCAGCAGCCTACAGGGACAGAGGAACACTGAAGCTTTCTTT,CASSLQGQRNTEAFF
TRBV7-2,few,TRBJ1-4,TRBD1,TGTGCCAGCAGCTTAGAGCCCAGGGGGCTCGGGAATGAAAAACTGTTTTTT,CASSLEPRGLGNEKLFF
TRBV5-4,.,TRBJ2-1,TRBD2,TGTGCCAGCAGCTTGGGGACTAGCGGGCTGAGCTCCTACAATGAGCAGTTCTTC,CASSLGTSGLSSYNEQFF
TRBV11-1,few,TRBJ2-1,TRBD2,TGTGCCAGCAGCTTTCTAGCGGGAGGGTTAAATGAGCAGTTCTTC,CASSFLAGGLNEQFF
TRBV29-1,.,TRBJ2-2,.,TGCAGCGTTGGTTCGGTCGGGGAGCTGTTTTTT,CSVGSVGELFF